Listed below are T cell receptor beta chains from one sample, sequenced in a study of cytomegalovirus exposure and HLA in healthy donors. Method: immunoSEQ multiplex PCR; TCRdb's copy keeps in-frame clones and lacks some. The repertoire includes 250,000 to 350,000 clones, around nine tenths of them detected once, and roughly 2.3% sits in the top ten. The sequencing sample was made of PBMCs. These receptor sequences come from a woman in her late teens or twenties in good health and CMV-seronegative. Both conserved end residues are part of each CDR3. The order of the fields is clone size, V gene, D gene, J gene, CDR3 DNA, CDR3 protein. The D gene is left open where the match is weak. Size is omitted from some rows. Given values are once, few, many or a class for expanded clones.

NA	TRBV7-9	NA	TRBJ2-7	TGTTCCAGCAGTCAGAGGACTATCTACGAGCAGTACTTC	CSSSQRTIYEQYF
NA	TRBV6-1	TRBD1	TRBJ2-7	TGTGCCAGCACTCCGGACAGGGCCTCCTACGAGCAGTACTTC	CASTPDRASYEQYF
NA	TRBV6-5	NA	TRBJ1-4	TGTGCCAGCAGTTACGGAACAGGGAAGGGTGAAAAACTGTTTTTT	CASSYGTGKGEKLFF
NA	TRBV19	NA	TRBJ1-2	TGTGCCAGTAGTTCGACAGGCGCCTATGGCTACACCTTC	CASSSTGAYGYTF
NA	TRBV9	TRBD2	TRBJ2-3	TGTGCCAGCAGCGAGTACGGCGGGGGTGGAACAGATACGCAGTATTTT	CASSEYGGGGTDTQYF
NA	TRBV7-9	NA	TRBJ2-1	TGTGCCAGCAGCTTACATGGCAGCGGATACAATGAGCAGTTCTTC	CASSLHGSGYNEQFF
NA	TRBV11-3	NA	TRBJ2-7	TGTGCCAGCAGCTTAGGCAGAGGGGGTTGGGACGAGCAGTACTTC	CASSLGRGGWDEQYF
NA	TRBV14	NA	TRBJ1-1	TGTGCCAGCAGCCAGGCAGAGGTAGAAGCTTTCTTT	CASSQAEVEAFF
NA	TRBV5-6	NA	TRBJ2-4	TGTGCCAGCAGCTTCCGTGTGGCCCTAGCCAAAAACATTCAGTACTTC	CASSFRVALAKNIQYF
NA	TRBV19	NA	TRBJ2-3	TGTGCCAGTAGGGCGGAGGCAGATACGCAGTATTTT	CASRAEADTQYF
NA	TRBV2	TRBD1	TRBJ2-3	TGTGCCAGCAGCCCCGGACAGGTGAACACAGATACGCAGTATTTT	CASSPGQVNTDTQYF
few	TRBV2	NA	TRBJ2-7	TGTGCCAGCAGTGAAACGCTCTTGCGAGGGAAAGAGCAGTACTTC	CASSETLLRGKEQYF
NA	TRBV2	TRBD1	TRBJ2-1	TGTGCCAGCAGTGAGGGGACAGGGGGACTCTACAATGAGCAGTTCTTC	CASSEGTGGLYNEQFF
NA	TRBV27	TRBD2	TRBJ2-1	TGTGCCAGCCGTCGTTTAGCGGGGGGGAGCAATGAGCAGTTCTTC	CASRRLAGGSNEQFF
NA	TRBV7-8	NA	TRBJ2-3	TGTGCCAGCAGCTTAGATTTGGGGGGTGCCGGGGATACGCAGTATTTT	CASSLDLGGAGDTQYF
NA	TRBV27	NA	TRBJ1-1	TGTGCCAGCAGATATGGAAGGGGCACTGAAGCTTTCTTT	CASRYGRGTEAFF
NA	TRBV15	NA	TRBJ1-1	TGTGCCACCAGCAGAGACGGGAACACTGAAGCTTTCTTT	CATSRDGNTEAFF
NA	TRBV2	NA	TRBJ2-7	TGTGCCAGCAGTCTACAGGGTTACGAGCAGTACTTC	CASSLQGYEQYF
NA	TRBV10-3	NA	TRBJ1-5	TGTGCCATCTCTCCAGGGGTCAATCAGCCCCAGCATTTT	CAISPGVNQPQHF
NA	TRBV6-1	NA	TRBJ2-1	TGTGCCAGCAGCAAATCTGGACTAAAGGTTGAGCAGTTCTTC	CASSKSGLKVEQFF
NA	TRBV27	NA	TRBJ1-5	TGTGCCAGCAAAACGGACAGTAGCAATCAGCCCCAGCATTTT	CASKTDSSNQPQHF
once	TRBV5-1	NA	TRBJ2-1	TGCGCCAGCAGCTTGGGAGGACTATTATCCTACAATGAGCAGTTCTTC	CASSLGGLLSYNEQFF
NA	TRBV7-9	NA	TRBJ2-3	TGTGCCAGCAGCTTAGCGCCCCCCAGGTACACGCAGTATTTT	CASSLAPPRYTQYF
NA	TRBV6-5	NA	TRBJ2-7	TGTGCCAGCAGTTCGACAAAGACCTACGAGCAGTACTTC	CASSSTKTYEQYF
NA	TRBV5-4	TRBD1	TRBJ1-1	TGTGCCAGCAGCGGCCGGGACAGGGTCTGGACTGAAGCTTTCTTT	CASSGRDRVWTEAFF
once	TRBV27	NA	TRBJ1-4	TGTGCCAGCAGTTATATGGTACAGGGTATGCCTGAAAAACTGTTTTTT	CASSYMVQGMPEKLFF
NA	TRBV4-1	TRBD1	TRBJ1-5	TGCGCCAGCAGCCAGGCCCCGGGACAGATTTCCCTCAGCAATCAGCCCCAGCATTTT	CASSQAPGQISLSNQPQHF